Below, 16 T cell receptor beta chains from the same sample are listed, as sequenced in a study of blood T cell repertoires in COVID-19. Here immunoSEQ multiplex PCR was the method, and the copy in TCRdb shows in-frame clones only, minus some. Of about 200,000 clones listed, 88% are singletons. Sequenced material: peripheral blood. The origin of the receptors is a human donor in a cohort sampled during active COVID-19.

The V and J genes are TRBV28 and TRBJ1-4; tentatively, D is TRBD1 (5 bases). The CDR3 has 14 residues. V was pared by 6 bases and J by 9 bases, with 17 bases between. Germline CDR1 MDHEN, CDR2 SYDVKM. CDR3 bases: TGTGCCAGCAGCCCCGGTGGGGGGTCGAAAAAACTGTTTTTT. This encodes CASSPGGGSKKLFF.

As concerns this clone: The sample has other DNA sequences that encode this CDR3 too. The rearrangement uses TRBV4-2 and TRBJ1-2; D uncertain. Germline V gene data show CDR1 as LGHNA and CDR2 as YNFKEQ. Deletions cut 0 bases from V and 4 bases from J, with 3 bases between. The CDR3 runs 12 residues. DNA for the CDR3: TGTGCCAGCAGCCAAGACCGCTATGGCTACACCTTC. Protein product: CASSQDRYGYTF.

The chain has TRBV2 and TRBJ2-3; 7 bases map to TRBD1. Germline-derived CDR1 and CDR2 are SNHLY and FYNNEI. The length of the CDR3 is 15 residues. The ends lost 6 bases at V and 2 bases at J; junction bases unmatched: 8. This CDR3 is CASRVSGTVTDTQYF. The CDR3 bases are TGTGCCAGCAGGGTGTCCGGGACAGTCACAGATACGCAGTATTTT.

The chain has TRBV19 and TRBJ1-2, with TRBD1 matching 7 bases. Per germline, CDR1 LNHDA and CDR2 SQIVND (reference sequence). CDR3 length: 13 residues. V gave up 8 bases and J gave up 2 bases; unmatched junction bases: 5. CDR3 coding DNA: TGTGCCAGTTCCTGGGACAGCAACTATGGCTACACCTTC. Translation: CASSWDSNYGYTF. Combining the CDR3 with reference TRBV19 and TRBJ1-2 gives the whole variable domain DGGITQSPKYLFRKEGQNVTLSCEQNLNHDAMYWYRQDPGQGLRLIYYSQIVNDFQKGDIAEGYSVSREKKESFPLTVTSAQKNPTAFYLCASSWDSNYGYTFGSGTRLTVV.

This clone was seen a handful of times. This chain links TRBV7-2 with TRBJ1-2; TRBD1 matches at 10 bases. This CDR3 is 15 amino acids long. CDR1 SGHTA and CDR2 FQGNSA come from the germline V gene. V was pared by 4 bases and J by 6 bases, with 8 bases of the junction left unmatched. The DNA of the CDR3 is TGTGCCAGCAGCTCGCCGGACAGGGGGATACATGGCTACACCTTC. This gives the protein CASSSPDRGIHGYTF.

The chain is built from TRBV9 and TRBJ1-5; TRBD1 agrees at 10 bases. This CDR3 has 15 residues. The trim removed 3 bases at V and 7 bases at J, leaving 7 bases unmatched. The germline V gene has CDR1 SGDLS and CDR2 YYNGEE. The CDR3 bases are TGTGCCAGCAGCGCAGGCGGGACAGGGGCCCAGCCCCAGCATTTT. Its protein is CASSAGGTGAQPQHF.

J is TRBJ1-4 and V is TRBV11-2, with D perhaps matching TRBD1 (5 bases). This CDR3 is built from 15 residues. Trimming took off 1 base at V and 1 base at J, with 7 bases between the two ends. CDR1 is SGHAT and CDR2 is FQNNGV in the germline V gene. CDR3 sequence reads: CASSLVRGTNEKLFF. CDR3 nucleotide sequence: TGTGCCAGCAGCTTAGTAAGGGGAACTAATGAAAAACTGTTTTTT.

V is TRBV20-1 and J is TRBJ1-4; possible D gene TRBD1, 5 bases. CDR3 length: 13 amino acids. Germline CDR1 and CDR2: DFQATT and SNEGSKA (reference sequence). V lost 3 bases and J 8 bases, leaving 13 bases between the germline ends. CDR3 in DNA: TGCAGTGCTAGTAGAGGGGCGGGGGAAAAACTGTTTTTT. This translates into CSASRGAGEKLFF.

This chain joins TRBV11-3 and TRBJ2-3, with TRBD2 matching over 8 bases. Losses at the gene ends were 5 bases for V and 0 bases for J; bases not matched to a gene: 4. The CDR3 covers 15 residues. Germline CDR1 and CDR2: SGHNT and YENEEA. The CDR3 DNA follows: TGTGCCAGCAGCCGGACTAGCTGGAGCACAGATACGCAGTATTTT. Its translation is CASSRTSWSTDTQYF.

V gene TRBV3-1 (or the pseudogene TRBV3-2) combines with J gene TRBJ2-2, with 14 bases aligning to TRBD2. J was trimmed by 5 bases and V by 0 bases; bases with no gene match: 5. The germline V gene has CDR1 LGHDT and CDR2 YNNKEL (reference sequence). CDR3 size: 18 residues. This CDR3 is CASSQDRGLAGVTGELFF. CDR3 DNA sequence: TGTGCCAGCAGCCAAGATCGGGGACTAGCGGGAGTGACCGGGGAGCTGTTTTTT.

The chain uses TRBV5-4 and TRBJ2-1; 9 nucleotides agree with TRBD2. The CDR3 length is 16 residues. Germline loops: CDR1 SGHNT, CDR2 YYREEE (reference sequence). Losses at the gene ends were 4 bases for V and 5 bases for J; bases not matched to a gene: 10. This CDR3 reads CASSGIAGEGHNEQFF. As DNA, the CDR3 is TGTGCCAGCAGCGGAATAGCGGGGGAAGGGCACAATGAGCAGTTCTTC.

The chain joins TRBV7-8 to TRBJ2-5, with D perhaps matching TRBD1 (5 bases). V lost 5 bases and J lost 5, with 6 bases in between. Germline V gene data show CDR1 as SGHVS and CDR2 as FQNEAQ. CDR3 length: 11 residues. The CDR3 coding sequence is TGTGCCAGCAGCCCAGGGGAGACCCAGTACTTC. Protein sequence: CASSPGETQYF.

CDR3 sequence (DNA): TGTGCCAGCAGCGCCGGTGAGGACAGGTCATATTGGTCTGGAAACACCATATATTTT. Its protein product is CASSAGEDRSYWSGNTIYF. The chain combines TRBV9 with TRBJ1-3, with 7 bases aligning to TRBD1. CDR1 is SGDLS and CDR2 is YYNGEE in the germline V gene. With 3 bases clipped from V and 1 base from J, the junction kept 16 bases outside the gene matches. The CDR3 is 19 residues long.

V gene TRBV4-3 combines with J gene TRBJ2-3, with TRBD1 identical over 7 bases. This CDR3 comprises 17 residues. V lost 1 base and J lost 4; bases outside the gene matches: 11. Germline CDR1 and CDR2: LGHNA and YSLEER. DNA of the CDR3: TGCGCCAGCAGCCAAGTGATTGACAGGGCCAGGGCAGATACGCAGTATTTT. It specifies CASSQVIDRARADTQYF.

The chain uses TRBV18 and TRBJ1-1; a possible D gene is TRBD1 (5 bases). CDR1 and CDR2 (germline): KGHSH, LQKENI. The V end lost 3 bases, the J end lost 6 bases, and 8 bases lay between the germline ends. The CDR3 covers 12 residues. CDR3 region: CASSPQGAEAFF. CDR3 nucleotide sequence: TGTGCCAGCTCACCGCAAGGGGCTGAAGCTTTCTTT.

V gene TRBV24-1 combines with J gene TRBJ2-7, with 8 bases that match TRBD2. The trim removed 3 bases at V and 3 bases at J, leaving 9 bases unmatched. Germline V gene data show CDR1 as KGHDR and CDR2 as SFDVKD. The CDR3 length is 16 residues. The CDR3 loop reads CATSDLGTSGDYEQYF. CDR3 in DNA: TGTGCCACCAGTGATCTGGGAACTAGCGGAGACTACGAGCAGTACTTC.